Below, 16 T cell receptor beta chains from the same sample are listed, as sequenced in a study of radiotherapy plus CTLA-4 blockade in lung cancer (dated by TCRdb to the late 2010s). Library method: the immunoSEQ multiplex PCR assay. TCRdb provides this immuneACCESS table in a form limited to in-frame rearrangements. Some clones are lacking; in checked studies, under half of them reflect an unresolved V gene, and why the rest are absent is not known. Here the sample has about 57,000 clones; around 79% occur a single time. The biggest ten clones account for roughly 15% of the sample. The sample here was peripheral blood, taken from a patient treated with radiotherapy plus ipilimumab. The receptors derive from a human donor with non-small cell lung cancer who had a complete response to radiotherapy plus ipilimumab.

The genes are TRBV6-5 and TRBJ1-2; no firm D call. This CDR3 has 10 amino acids. CDR1 is MNHEY and CDR2 is SVGAGI in the germline V gene. V was cut by 11 bases and J by 8 bases, with 12 bases left in between. The CDR3 DNA sequence: TGTGCCCATTCCACTGAGGGCTACACCTTC. It specifies CAHSTEGYTF.

This clone was detected only a few times. This sequence joins TRBV30 and TRBJ1-2, with D perhaps TRBD1 (5 bases). V was pared by 2 bases and J by 3 bases, with 10 bases between. The CDR3 is made up of 13 amino acids. CDR1 is GTSNPN and CDR2 is SVGIG in the germline V gene (reference sequence). CDR3 sequence (DNA): TGTGCCTGGAGTTCAGGGTTCTACTATGGCTACACCTTC. Translated, it gives CAWSSGFYYGYTF.

V usage is TRBV18 and J usage is TRBJ1-1; 8 bases line up with TRBD1. Germline CDR1 KGHSH, CDR2 LQKENI. CDR3 length: 12 amino acids. With V trimmed by 3 bases and J by 11 bases, 5 bases remained unmatched. CDR3 nucleotides: TGTGCCAGCTCACCCGCGACAGGGGCTGCTTTCTTT. Translation: CASSPATGAAFF.

The J gene is TRBJ1-1, the V gene TRBV6-6; weak D call: TRBD1 (5 bases). This CDR3 is built from 16 residues. With 6 bases removed from V and 0 bases from J, the gap between germline ends came to 17 bases. Germline CDR1 MNHNY, CDR2 SVGAGI (reference sequence). The CDR3 nucleotides read TGTGCCAGCAGGTTTTTTTATTCGGACATGAACACTGAAGCTTTCTTT. Its translation: CASRFFYSDMNTEAFF.

This chain joins TRBV11-3 and TRBJ1-1; D possibly corresponds to TRBD1 (5 bases). Germline CDR1 SGHNT, CDR2 YENEEA. This CDR3 comprises 13 residues. With 3 bases removed from V and 5 bases from J, the gap between germline ends came to 10 bases. The CDR3: CASSFGGGTEAFF. The CDR3 DNA reads TGTGCCAGCAGCTTTGGGGGAGGGACTGAAGCTTTCTTT. Filled out from reference TRBV11-3 and TRBJ1-1, the complete variable domain reads EAGVVQSPRYKIIEKKQPVAFWCNPISGHNTLYWYLQNLGQGPELLIRYENEEAVDDSQLPKDRFSAERLKGVDSTLKIQPAELGDSAVYLCASSFGGGTEAFFGQGTRLTVV.

The V call is TRBV7-6, the J call TRBJ1-4, with D uncertain. V shed 5 bases and J shed 8 bases, with 15 bases lying between them. The CDR3 spans 14 residues. CDR1 is SGHVS and CDR2 is FNYEAQ in the germline V gene. CDR3: CASSPSGRVEKLFF. The CDR3 DNA is TGTGCCAGCAGCCCTTCGGGGAGGGTGGAAAAACTGTTTTTT.

This rearrangement joins TRBV7-2 to TRBJ1-1; D not certain. In germline, CDR1 is SGHTA, CDR2 FQGNSA. Deletions cut 5 bases from V and 0 bases from J, with 13 bases between. This CDR3 contains 15 residues. The CDR3: CASSPGRTMNTEAFF. CDR3 in DNA: TGTGCCAGCAGCCCCGGACGGACTATGAACACTGAAGCTTTCTTT.

V and J are TRBV5-1 and TRBJ1-1; 7 bases fit TRBD1. V shed 3 bases and J 9 bases; nucleotides not matched to a gene: 5. CDR1 SGHRS and CDR2 YFSETQ come from the germline V gene. This CDR3 has 12 residues. CDR3 DNA sequence: TGCGCCAGCAGCTCGGGGACAGCTCAAGCTTTCTTT. Translating it yields CASSSGTAQAFF.

The chain couples TRBV4-3 to TRBJ2-7; 7 bases line up with TRBD1. Germline V gene lookup returns CDR1 LGHNA and CDR2 YSLEER. This CDR3 is 14 amino acids long. Unmatched junction bases numbered 6, after V lost 5 bases and J lost 2 bases. CDR3 nucleotides: TGCGCCAGCAGCGACAGGACAGGAGCCTACGAGCAGTACTTC. This encodes CASSDRTGAYEQYF.

This chain links TRBV27 with TRBJ2-1, with 13 bases identical to TRBD2. Germline CDR1 reads MNHEY; CDR2 reads SMNVEV (reference sequence). This CDR3 has 16 amino acids. The V and J ends lost 6 bases and 5 bases, in that order; junction bases with no gene match: 7. The CDR3 DNA reads as TGTGCCAGCAGCCGCACCGGACTAGCGGGGGACAATGAGCAGTTCTTC. Translation: CASSRTGLAGDNEQFF.

This sequence joins TRBV5-1 and TRBJ2-7; 12 bases match TRBD1. From germline, CDR1 is SGHRS and CDR2 YFSETQ. CDR3 length equals 18 residues. The ends lost 3 bases at V and 5 bases at J; junction bases unmatched: 15. The CDR3 loop is CASSSRGTGGLPFHEQYF. CDR3 nucleotides: TGCGCCAGCAGCTCCAGAGGGACAGGGGGCCTCCCCTTCCACGAGCAGTACTTC.

The CDR3 loop reads CATRENMNTEAFF. CDR3 sequence (DNA): TGTGCCACCAGGGAGAATATGAACACTGAAGCTTTCTTT. V gene TRBV6-1 combines with J gene TRBJ1-1, with TRBD1 as a possible D gene (5 bases). Trimming left V 10 bases short and J 0 bases short, with 12 bases between. Germline CDR1 MNHNS, CDR2 SASEGT. This CDR3 is built from 13 residues.

V and J are TRBV2 and TRBJ2-3, with unresolved D. The CDR3 length is 13 residues. Per germline, CDR1 SNHLY and CDR2 FYNNEI. The V gene lost 3 bases and the J gene lost 0 bases, with 4 bases spanning the gap. In DNA form, the CDR3 reads TGTGCCAGCAGTGAGGAGAGCACAGATACGCAGTATTTT. Translation: CASSEESTDTQYF.

The chain is built from TRBV11-2 and TRBJ1-2; 8 bases are shared with TRBD1. Germline V gene sequence: CDR1 SGHAT, CDR2 FQNNGV. CDR3 length: 13 amino acids. V lost 6 bases to trimming and J lost 6 bases; unmatched junction nucleotides: 6. This CDR3 is CASSMTGDHGYTF. As DNA, the CDR3 is TGTGCCAGCAGTATGACAGGGGACCATGGCTACACCTTC.

The chain uses TRBV19 and TRBJ1-5; possibly TRBD1 for D (6 bases). This CDR3 comprises 15 residues. Germline V gives CDR1 LNHDA, CDR2 SQIVND (reference sequence). V dropped 4 bases and J dropped 7 bases, with 17 bases sitting between them. The CDR3 DNA reads as TGTGCCAGTAGTACGATAACAGGGAGCGAGCAGCCCCAGCATTTT. This gives the protein CASSTITGSEQPQHF.

The gene calls are TRBV7-2 and TRBJ2-4; possible D gene TRBD2, 6 bases. Germline CDR1 is SGHTA and CDR2 is FQGNSA. The CDR3 has 13 residues. The germline V and J ends were trimmed by 6 bases and 16 bases, with 22 bases remaining between them. CDR3 in DNA: TGTGCCAGCAGAATGATCCTTAGCGGCACCGCTTACTTC. Its translation: CASRMILSGTAYF.